This TCR beta chain was captured by sequencing in a study of blood T cell repertoires in COVID-19. Overall study: Acute and convalescent COVID-19 specimens originated in the United States, Italy and Spain.

Authors' data handling: Estimation of nucleated cell counts relied on the amplification of reference gene primers. Produced via immunoSEQ multiplex PCR; TCRdb's table is partial and in-frame only. V, J and clone size are those of that table, while D and trimming were read from the DNA. Of roughly 300,000 clones detected, around 87% appear once; the ten largest clones hold roughly 5%. The CDR3 contains 11 residues. The V segment lost 3 bases and the J segment 9 bases; nucleotides outside the gene matches: 0. All enrollees were about 18 to 89 years old and from 25 or so US areas. Recovered Cohort 3 donors showed two negative PCRs, clearance, or symptom resolution.

Material: PBMCs or T cells enriched from blood (not recorded which). The TCR was taken from a woman in her thirties who had recovered from COVID-19. The chain is built from TRBV12-3 or TRBV12-4 and TRBJ2-3, with 7 bases lining up with TRBD1. The DNA of the CDR3 is TGTGCCAGCAGTTTGGACAGGACGCAGTATTTT. Residues: CASSLDRTQYF.